This T cell receptor (beta chain) is drawn from a study of post-analysis software for immune sequencing data. Study outcomes and limitations: When patients were compared with controls, a handful of TRBV segments were more frequent, TRBV5-6, TRBV5-1 and TRBV20-1 among them. Samples from a shared batch, those prepared together, strongly co-clustered by F measure.

Included in the TCR beta cDNA libraries were unique molecular identifiers. Between 1 and 10 million T cells gave rise to 500,000 to 650,000 cDNA molecules. MiXCR was run by TCRdb on the PCR reads, yielding one entry per CDR3 protein. The sample records some 450,000 distinct CDR3 sequences, roughly 45% being singletons. The V gene lost 0 bases and the J gene lost 2 bases, with 8 bases spanning the gap. The CDR3 consists of 14 residues. From germline, CDR1 is SGHTA and CDR2 FQGNSA. For this clonotype: Its target is not known.

Sequencing was carried out using blood. The V call is TRBV7-2, the J call TRBJ2-7; D gene uncertain. This TCR was recovered from a girl under 18 with multiple sclerosis. CDR3 coding DNA: TGTGCCAGCAGCTTAGCGATGAACACCTACGAGCAGTACTTC. This sequence encodes CASSLAMNTYEQYF.